A single sample gave rise to the 12 T cell receptor beta chains below, sequenced in a study of T cell repertoires in cytomegalovirus infection. Each CDR3 protein is one row after TCRdb ran MiXCR on the reads. The sample consists of around 550,000 distinct CDR3 sequences, more than 20% of them appearing once. Sequences were obtained from PBMCs. These receptors came from a human donor in good health (CMV status not recorded). Some clones in this sample may be carry-over from other donors' samples.

V and J are TRBV28 and TRBJ1-2, with a possible D match to TRBD1 (5 bases). V was trimmed by 7 bases and J by 4 bases, leaving 16 bases between them. The CDR3 consists of 14 residues. Germline V lookup: CDR1 MDHEN, CDR2 SYDVKM. CDR3 nucleotides: TGTGCCAGCACCGTACCGCCAGGGTCCTATGGCTACACCTTC. This codes for CASTVPPGSYGYTF.

The chain uses TRBV19 and TRBJ2-4; D uncertain. The V end lost 0 bases, the J end lost 2 bases, and 11 bases lay between the germline ends. The CDR3 is made up of 16 amino acids. Per the germline V gene, CDR1 is LNHDA and CDR2 is SQIVND (reference sequence). The CDR3: CASSIDWLGPKNIQYF. DNA of the CDR3: TGTGCCAGTAGTATAGATTGGTTGGGTCCCAAAAACATTCAGTACTTC.

This clonotype has a count of ten or more. V usage is TRBV12-3 or TRBV12-4 and J usage is TRBJ1-3; D is possibly TRBD1 (5 bases). V was trimmed by 5 bases and J by 0 bases, leaving 8 bases between them. CDR3 length: 14 amino acids. The CDR3 loop is CASSRQSSGNTIYF. The CDR3 DNA follows: TGTGCCAGCAGTCGACAGAGCTCTGGAAACACCATATATTTT.

In this sample, this clonotype turned up once. The CDR3 does not close with the conserved phenylalanine or tryptophan, likely indicating a read error. This rearrangement joins TRBV12-3 or TRBV12-4 to TRBJ1-1; a possible D gene is TRBD1 (6 bases). Trimming left V 3 bases short and J 4 bases short, with 21 bases between. The length of the CDR3 is 17 residues. CDR3 sequence reads: CASSFRRRGLGGTEAFL. In DNA, the CDR3 is TGTGCCAGCAGTTTTCGACGACGGGGGCTTGGTGGCACTGAAGCTTTCCTT.

J is TRBJ2-3 and V is TRBV6-2 or TRBV6-3; 10 bases map to TRBD2. CDR3 length: 20 residues. V gave up 6 bases and J gave up 4 bases; unmatched junction bases: 22. The germline V gene encodes CDR1 MNHEY and CDR2 SVGEGT. CDR3 amino acids: CASSRPRSLSGTSVADTQYF. The CDR3 DNA is TGTGCCAGCAGCAGACCCCGGAGCCTATCCGGGACTAGCGTGGCAGATACGCAGTATTTT.

This clonotype was found many times. The rearrangement links TRBV7-2 to TRBJ2-1; D gene ambiguous. The CDR3 is 13 amino acids. CDR1 and CDR2 (germline): SGHTA, FQGNSA. V gave up 2 bases and J gave up 2 bases, with 4 bases separating them. In DNA form, the CDR3 reads TGTGCCAGCAGCTTAACCACCTACAATGAGCAGTTCTTC. It is translated as CASSLTTYNEQFF.

The genes are TRBV6-2 or TRBV6-3 and TRBJ2-7, with 11 nucleotides matching TRBD2. Trimming took 6 bases from V and 5 from J; bases not matched to a gene: 9. The CDR3 runs to 15 residues. Per germline, CDR1 MNHEY and CDR2 SVGEGT. The CDR3 DNA follows: TGTGCCAGCAGCAAGACTAGCGGGGCCCCAAACGAGCAGTACGTC. Its protein product is CASSKTSGAPNEQYV.

J is TRBJ2-1 and V is TRBV11-2; D possibly corresponds to TRBD1 (6 bases). The germline V gene encodes CDR1 SGHAT and CDR2 FQNNGV. The CDR3 loop spans 17 amino acids. The V end was cut by 5 bases, the J end by 5 bases, with 22 bases between. The CDR3 coding sequence is TGTGCCAGCAGCCCCCGAACAGGGTTCTTTATAGACAATGAGCAGTTCTTC. Protein sequence: CASSPRTGFFIDNEQFF.

The chain uses TRBV6-2 or TRBV6-3 and TRBJ2-7; TRBD1 matches at 9 bases. The germline CDR1 and CDR2 sequences are MNHEY and SVGEGT. CDR3 length: 13 amino acids. V gave up 6 bases and J gave up 5 bases; unmatched junction bases: 5. CDR3 coding DNA: TGTGCCAGCAGGCCCGGACAGGGGAACGAGCAGTACGTC. The encoded protein is CASRPGQGNEQYV.

V gene TRBV4-1 combines with J gene TRBJ2-2, with D uncertain. The CDR3 loop spans 13 amino acids. V was pared by 4 bases and J by 7 bases, with 10 bases between. Germline lookup yields CDR1 MGHRA and CDR2 YSYEKL. This CDR3 reads CASSPRRVGELFF. The CDR3 DNA is TGCGCCAGCAGCCCGAGGAGAGTCGGGGAGCTGTTTTTT.

In its sample, this clonotype was seen a few times. The rearrangement links TRBV2 to TRBJ2-7, with D uncertain. Germline V gene lookup returns CDR1 SNHLY and CDR2 FYNNEI. There are 12 residues in the CDR3. Deletions cut 2 bases from V and 3 bases from J, with 5 bases between. The CDR3 region is CASSEYSYEQYV. The CDR3 DNA reads as TGTGCCAGCAGTGAATACAGCTACGAGCAGTACGTC.

V and J are TRBV10-3 and TRBJ2-3, with TRBD2 matching 12 bases. The CDR3 covers 18 residues. Losses at the gene ends were 6 bases for V and 1 base for J; bases not matched to a gene: 11. CDR1 is ENHRY, CDR2 SYGVKD, per germline. The CDR3 DNA follows: TGTGCCATCAGCCCTGTGGGGCTAGCGGGAGGGCGCACAGATACGCAGTATTTT. This translates into CAISPVGLAGGRTDTQYF.